The 12 T cell receptor beta chains presented below share a single source sample, sequenced in a study of blood T cell repertoires in COVID-19. Profiled with immunoSEQ multiplex PCR; TCRdb holds only in-frame clones, not every one. The sample has about 250,000 clones, more than 70% seen once. Sequencing was carried out using peripheral blood. The origin of the receptors is a woman aged 25 to 39 with COVID-19, enrolled during active disease.

The chain links TRBV10-3 to TRBJ2-1; tentative D call: TRBD2 (6 bases). The V end was cut by 4 bases, the J end by 1 base, with 11 bases between. CDR3 length: 15 residues. Germline CDR1 is ENHRY and CDR2 is SYGVKD. The CDR3: CAISVSGISYNEQFF. CDR3 nucleotide sequence: TGTGCCATCAGTGTTAGCGGCATTTCCTACAATGAGCAGTTCTTC.

V and J are TRBV11-3 and TRBJ2-1; TRBD2 is a possible D gene (7 bases). CDR1 is SGHNT, CDR2 YENEEA, per germline. V was shortened by 6 bases and J by 2 bases, with 14 bases between the two germline ends. The CDR3 loop spans 15 amino acids. CDR3 DNA: TGTGCCAGCAGTGGGGGAGGGGGACCCTACAATGAGCAGTTCTTC. Its translation: CASSGGGGPYNEQFF.

The gene calls are TRBV7-8 and TRBJ2-1, with 8 bases matching TRBD1. J was trimmed by 3 bases and V by 7 bases; bases with no gene match: 17. The CDR3 loop spans 18 amino acids. Germline V lookup: CDR1 SGHVS, CDR2 FQNEAQ. CDR3 DNA sequence: TGTGCCAGCAACATGGAGCAGGGGGCCCACGGCTTCTACAATGAGCAGTTCTTC. As protein: CASNMEQGAHGFYNEQFF.

This chain connects TRBV2 to TRBJ2-1; D possibly corresponds to TRBD1 (5 bases). Deletions cut 2 bases from V and 2 bases from J, with 13 bases between. Germline values: CDR1 SNHLY, CDR2 FYNNEI. The CDR3 covers 16 residues. The CDR3 spells CASSEWGRTTYNEQFF. The CDR3, as DNA: TGTGCCAGCAGTGAATGGGGCAGGACAACCTACAATGAGCAGTTCTTC.

The chain links TRBV19 to TRBJ1-1; possibly TRBD1 for D (6 bases). Trimming removed 9 bases at V and 1 base at J, with 9 bases between. CDR3 length: 12 residues. The germline CDR1 and CDR2 sequences are LNHDA and SQIVND (reference sequence). The CDR3 is CARQGANTEAFF. CDR3 bases: TGTGCCAGACAGGGCGCGAACACTGAAGCTTTCTTT.

The rearrangement joins TRBV3-1 (or the pseudogene TRBV3-2) to TRBJ2-3; 8 nucleotides match TRBD2. Germline CDR1 and CDR2: LGHDT and YNNKEL (reference sequence). V lost 2 bases to trimming and J lost 2 bases; unmatched junction nucleotides: 6. The CDR3 is 16 residues long. The chain's CDR3 is CASSQSGGGHTDTQYF. The DNA for the CDR3 is TGTGCCAGCAGCCAATCCGGCGGGGGGCACACAGATACGCAGTATTTT.

The chain joins TRBV10-2 to TRBJ2-3; D is possibly TRBD2 (5 bases). V shed 6 bases and J shed 7 bases, with 14 bases lying between them. CDR3 length equals 13 residues. Germline V gene sequence: CDR1 WSHSY, CDR2 SAAADI. The CDR3 DNA is TGCGCCAGCAGCCCGAGCCGCGGGTATACGCAGTATTTT. Translated, it gives CASSPSRGYTQYF.

The chain recombines TRBV12-3 or TRBV12-4 with TRBJ2-3; D call uncertain. The V and J ends lost 5 bases and 6 bases respectively, with 9 bases between them. The CDR3 runs to 12 residues. The CDR3 coding sequence is TGTGCCAGCAGTCGCGGAGTGGATACGCAGTATTTT. As protein: CASSRGVDTQYF.

CDR3: CASSRAIAGGYNEQFF. The CDR3 bases are TGTGCCAGCTCCCGAGCGATAGCGGGGGGTTACAATGAGCAGTTCTTC. The chain uses TRBV18 and TRBJ2-1; 10 nucleotides match TRBD2. The CDR3 has 16 amino acids. V lost 6 bases, J lost 4 bases, and 9 bases stayed unmatched. Germline assignment: CDR1 KGHSH and CDR2 LQKENI.

This rearrangement joins TRBV7-2 to TRBJ1-3, with 8 bases aligning to TRBD1. The CDR3 runs to 17 residues. The V gene's germline CDR1 is SGHTA and CDR2 FQGNSA. With V trimmed by 2 bases and J by 0 bases, 6 bases remained unmatched. CDR3 nucleotide sequence: TGTGCCAGCAGCTTATTCAGGGGGCACCGCTCTGGAAACACCATATATTTT. Its translation: CASSLFRGHRSGNTIYF.

This chain connects TRBV6-5 to TRBJ2-1, with D maybe TRBD1 (5 bases). The CDR3 is made up of 15 amino acids. Germline V gene lookup returns CDR1 MNHEY and CDR2 SVGAGI. V was pared by 2 bases and J by 1 base, with 9 bases between. The CDR3 reads CASSYDSSSYNEQFF. The CDR3, as DNA: TGTGCCAGCAGTTACGACAGCTCATCCTACAATGAGCAGTTCTTC.

The V and J genes are TRBV19 and TRBJ1-5; 10 bases align to TRBD1. Germline V gene lookup returns CDR1 LNHDA and CDR2 SQIVND (reference sequence). With 3 bases clipped from V and 5 bases from J, the junction kept 7 bases outside the gene matches. This CDR3 contains 16 residues. This CDR3 reads CASSISSGQGYQPQHF. CDR3 sequence (DNA): TGTGCCAGTAGTATTTCGTCGGGACAGGGGTATCAGCCCCAGCATTTT.